This T cell receptor (beta chain) was observed in a study of T cells in women clearing cervical HPV infection. For this clone: Read data end 3 residues before the CDR3 end; the end is taken from the germline J gene.

Per germline, CDR1 SGHVS and CDR2 FNYEAQ. V was shortened by 1 base and J by 0 bases, with 10 bases between the two germline ends. This CDR3 is 16 amino acids long. TCR beta CDR3 amplified by multiplex PCR from about 1200 ng genomic DNA. Clones were sequenced by immunoSEQ multiplex PCR, and TCRdb holds only the in-frame ones, with some missing. Here the sample table reports approximately 30,000 clones. What was sequenced was blood buffy coat. V and J are TRBV7-6 and TRBJ2-1; D is uncertain. This TCR was recovered from a woman between 18 and 69 years old with a cervical HPV16 infection that either progressed to CIN3+ or cleared (not recorded which). CDR3 DNA (partial): TGTGCCAGCAGCTTAGGCGGCGCGAGCTCCTACAATGAG. This gives the protein CASSLGGASSYNE. The entire CDR3 reads CASSLGGASSYNEQFF.